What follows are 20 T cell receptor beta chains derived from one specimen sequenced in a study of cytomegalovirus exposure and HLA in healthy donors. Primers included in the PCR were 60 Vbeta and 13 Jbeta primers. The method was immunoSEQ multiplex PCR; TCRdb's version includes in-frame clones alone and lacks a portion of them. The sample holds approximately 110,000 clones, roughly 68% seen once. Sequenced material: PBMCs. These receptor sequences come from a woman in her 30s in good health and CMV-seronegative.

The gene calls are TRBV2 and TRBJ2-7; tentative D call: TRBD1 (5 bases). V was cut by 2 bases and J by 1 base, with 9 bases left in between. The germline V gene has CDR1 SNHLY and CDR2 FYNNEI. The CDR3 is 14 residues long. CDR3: CASSERQGSYEQYF. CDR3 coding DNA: TGTGCCAGCAGTGAAAGGCAGGGATCCTACGAGCAGTACTTC.

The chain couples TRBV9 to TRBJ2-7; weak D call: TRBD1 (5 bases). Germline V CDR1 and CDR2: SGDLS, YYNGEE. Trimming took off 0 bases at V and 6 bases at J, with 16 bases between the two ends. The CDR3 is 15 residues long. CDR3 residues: CASSVAPGAQGEQYF. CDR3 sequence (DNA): TGTGCCAGCAGCGTAGCCCCGGGCGCTCAGGGCGAGCAGTACTTC.

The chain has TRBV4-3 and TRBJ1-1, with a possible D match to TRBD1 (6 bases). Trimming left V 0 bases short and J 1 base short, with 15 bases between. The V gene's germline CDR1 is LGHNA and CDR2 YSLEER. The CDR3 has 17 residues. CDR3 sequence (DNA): TGCGCCAGCAGCCAAGATCTGTTTTTAGGGGGGAACACTGAAGCTTTCTTT. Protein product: CASSQDLFLGGNTEAFF.

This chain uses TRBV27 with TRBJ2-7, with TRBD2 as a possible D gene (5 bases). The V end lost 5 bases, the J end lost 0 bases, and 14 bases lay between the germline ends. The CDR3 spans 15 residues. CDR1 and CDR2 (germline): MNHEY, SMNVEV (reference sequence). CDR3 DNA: TGTGCCAGCAGTATTAGCGCGCGGAGCTCCTACGAGCAGTACTTC. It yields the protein CASSISARSSYEQYF.

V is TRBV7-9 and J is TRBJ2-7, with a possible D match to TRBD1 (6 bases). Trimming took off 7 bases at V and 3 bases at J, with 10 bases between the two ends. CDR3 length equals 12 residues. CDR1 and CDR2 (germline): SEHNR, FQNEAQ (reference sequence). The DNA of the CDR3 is TGTGCCAGCACAGGACAGTACTACGAGCAGTACTTC. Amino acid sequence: CASTGQYYEQYF.

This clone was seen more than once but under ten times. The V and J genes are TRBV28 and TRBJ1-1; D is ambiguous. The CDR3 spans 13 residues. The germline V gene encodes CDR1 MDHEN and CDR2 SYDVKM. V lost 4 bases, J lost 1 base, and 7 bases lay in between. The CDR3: CASSSPQNTEAFF. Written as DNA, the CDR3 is TGTGCCAGCAGTTCGCCACAGAACACTGAAGCTTTCTTT.

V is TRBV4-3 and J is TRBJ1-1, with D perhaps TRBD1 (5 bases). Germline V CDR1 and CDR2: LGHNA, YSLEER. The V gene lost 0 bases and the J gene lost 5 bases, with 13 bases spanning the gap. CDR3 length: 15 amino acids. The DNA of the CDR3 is TGCGCCAGCAGCCAAGATCGGTGGGGGGGAACTGAAGCTTTCTTT. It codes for CASSQDRWGGTEAFF.

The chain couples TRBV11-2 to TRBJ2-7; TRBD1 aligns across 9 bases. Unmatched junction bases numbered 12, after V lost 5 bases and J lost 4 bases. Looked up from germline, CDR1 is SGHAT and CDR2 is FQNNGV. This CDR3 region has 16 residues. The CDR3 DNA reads TGTGCCAGCAGCCCTCCTACCGGGACAGGGATATACGAGCAGTACTTC. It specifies CASSPPTGTGIYEQYF.

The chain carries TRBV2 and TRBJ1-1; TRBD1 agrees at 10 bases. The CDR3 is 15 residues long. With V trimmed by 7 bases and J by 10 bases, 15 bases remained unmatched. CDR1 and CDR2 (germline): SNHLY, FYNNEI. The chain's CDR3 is CASMPGTGEFSGAFF. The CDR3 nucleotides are TGTGCCAGCATGCCCGGGACAGGGGAGTTTAGCGGAGCTTTCTTT.

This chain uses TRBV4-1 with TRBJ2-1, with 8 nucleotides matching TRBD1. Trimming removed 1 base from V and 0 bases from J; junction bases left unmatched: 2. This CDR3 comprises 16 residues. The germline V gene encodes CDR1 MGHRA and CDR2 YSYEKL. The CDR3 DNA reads TGCGCCAGCAGCCAAGTTGGGACAGGCTCCTACAATGAGCAGTTCTTC. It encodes CASSQVGTGSYNEQFF.

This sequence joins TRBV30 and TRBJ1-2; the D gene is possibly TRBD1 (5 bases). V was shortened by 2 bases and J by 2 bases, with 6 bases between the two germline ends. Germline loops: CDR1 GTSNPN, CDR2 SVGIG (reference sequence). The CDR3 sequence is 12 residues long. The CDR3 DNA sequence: TGTGCCTGGAGTTCAGGGAACTATGGCTACACCTTC. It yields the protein CAWSSGNYGYTF.

CDR3 bases: TGTGCCAGCAGCCGGGCGGGCGCGAGTGGGGACGAGCAGTACTTC. This encodes CASSRAGASGDEQYF. The V gene is TRBV7-6, the J gene TRBJ2-7; a weak D match, TRBD2 (5 bases). Germline V gene sequence: CDR1 SGHVS, CDR2 FNYEAQ. CDR3 length equals 15 residues. V was trimmed by 5 bases and J by 5 bases, leaving 19 bases between them.

CDR3 sequence: CASGRAGGDTDTQYF. CDR3 in DNA: TGCGCCAGCGGTAGGGCAGGGGGCGATACAGATACGCAGTATTTT. The rearrangement joins TRBV5-1 to TRBJ2-3; 8 bases align to TRBD1. V trimming: 7 bases; J trimming: 3 bases; junction bases outside the gene matches: 10. Germline V lookup: CDR1 SGHRS, CDR2 YFSETQ. The CDR3 length is 15 residues.

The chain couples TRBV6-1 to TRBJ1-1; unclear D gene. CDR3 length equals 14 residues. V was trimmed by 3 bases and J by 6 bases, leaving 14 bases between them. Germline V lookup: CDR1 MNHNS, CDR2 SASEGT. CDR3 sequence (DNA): TGTGCCAGCAGTGATCAAGGCAGAGGCGCTGAAGCTTTCTTT. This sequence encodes CASSDQGRGAEAFF.

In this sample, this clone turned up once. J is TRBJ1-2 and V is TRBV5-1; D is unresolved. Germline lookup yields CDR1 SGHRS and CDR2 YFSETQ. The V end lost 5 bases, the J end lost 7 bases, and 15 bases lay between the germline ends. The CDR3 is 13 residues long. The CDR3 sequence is CASRGSSERGYTF. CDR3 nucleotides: TGCGCCAGCAGAGGGAGTTCTGAGCGTGGCTACACCTTC.

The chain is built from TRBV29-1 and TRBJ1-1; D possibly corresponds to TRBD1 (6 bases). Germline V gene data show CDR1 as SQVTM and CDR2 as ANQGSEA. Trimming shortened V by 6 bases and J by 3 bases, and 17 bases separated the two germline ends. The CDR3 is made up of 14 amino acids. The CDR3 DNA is TGCAGCGTCTCAAAGGGGGGGGGTGACACTGAAGCTTTCTTT. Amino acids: CSVSKGGGDTEAFF.

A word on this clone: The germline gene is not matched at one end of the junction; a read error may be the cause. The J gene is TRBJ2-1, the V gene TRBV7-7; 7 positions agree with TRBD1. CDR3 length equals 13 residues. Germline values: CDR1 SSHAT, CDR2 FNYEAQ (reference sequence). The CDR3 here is CASSLGDSNEQFF. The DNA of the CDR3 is TGTGCTAGCAGCTTAGGGGACAGTAATGAGCAGTTCTTC.

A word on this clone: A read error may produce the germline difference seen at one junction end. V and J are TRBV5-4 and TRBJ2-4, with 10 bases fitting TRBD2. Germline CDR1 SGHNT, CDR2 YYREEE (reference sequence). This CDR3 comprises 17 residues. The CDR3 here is CASSLGLAGVSQNIQHF. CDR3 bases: TGTGCCAGCAGCTTGGGGCTAGCGGGAGTCTCGCAGAACATTCAGCACTTC.

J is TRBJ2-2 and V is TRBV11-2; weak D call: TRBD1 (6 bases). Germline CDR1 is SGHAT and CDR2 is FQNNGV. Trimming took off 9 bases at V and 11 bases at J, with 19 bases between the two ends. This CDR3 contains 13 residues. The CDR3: CASRRQGISELFF. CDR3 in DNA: TGTGCCAGTCGACGTCAGGGGATCTCTGAGCTGTTTTTT.

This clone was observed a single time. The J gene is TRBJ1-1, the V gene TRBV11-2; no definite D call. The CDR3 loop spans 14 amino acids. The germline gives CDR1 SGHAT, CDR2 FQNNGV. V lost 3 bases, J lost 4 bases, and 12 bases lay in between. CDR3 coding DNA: TGTGCCAGCAGCTTCGAGGAAAGGAGCACTGAAGCTTTCTTT. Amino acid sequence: CASSFEERSTEAFF.